The T cell receptor beta chain described here comes from a study of blood T cells in healthy people across ages. Study-level results: More naive CD4+ cells and higher diversity marked long-lived donors relative to aged donors.

This CDR3 contains 14 residues. CDR1 is SEHNR and CDR2 is FQNEAQ in the germline V gene (reference sequence). Ranging in age from about 6 to 100, the donors were healthy Caucasian individuals from Russia. With regard to this clonotype: The antigen is undetermined. The junction departs from the called germline gene at one end, perhaps through a read error.

The authors ran a second PCR of about 6 to 11 cycles using a sample-barcoded 5' primer and a J-beta primer mix. MiXCR, run by TCRdb on the 5' RACE reads, gives a single entry per CDR3 protein. Among about 930,000 distinct CDR3 sequences, almost 30% were seen once, and the ten largest hold approximately 10%. This same sample was also part of a study on T cells of mothers and their children.

Sequenced material: blood. The receptor was isolated from a woman in her thirties or forties in good health. The chain combines TRBV7-9 with TRBJ1-2; 7 bases fit TRBD1. DNA for the CDR3: TGTGTCAGCAGCAATGACGAGGGGGCTTGGGGCTACACCTTC. Translating it yields CVSSNDEGAWGYTF.